This T cell receptor (beta chain) was obtained from a study of shared clonotypes between healthy human individuals (dated by TCRdb to 2018 to 2021). For context, the study as a whole: A couple of women and a few men aged 18 to 49 years were included in the cohort. For each donor, CD4 naive and CD4 memory were each given three plates, CD8 naive was given two plates, and CD8 memory was given one plate. To estimate repertoire size and how much clonotype sharing occurs between individuals, the study deeply sequenced the blood TCR repertoires of about five healthy adults. To increase sequencing depth and limit assay-specific biases, different laboratories used diverse techniques to prepare libraries and sequence TCR repertoires. Each donor's leukapheresis produced roughly between roughly 0.85 and 9.5 billion PBMCs.

Of note for this clone: The antigen this receptor binds is unknown. Within one base of it there is no much larger clone, and no base qualities were kept.

Points the paper makes about the study in general: Even with the large sequencing depth, rarefaction of the sorted-subset datasets indicated that sequencing was incomplete. Only blood was sampled, and tissue TCR repertoires likely differ from those in blood. Naive subsets generally had larger estimated clonotype richness than memory subsets did. Pairwise subsampling led to the expectation that sequencing depth would affect the degree of clonotype sharing among donors. When several donors were compared, the shared fraction of clonotypes was around 5.1% for naive CD4, about 4% for naive CD8, about 2.4% for memory CD4, and 0.4% for memory CD8. The genetic and exposure-history diversity represented was limited by the small number of donors. Compared with non-shared clonotypes, the clonotypes found in all four sorted-subset donors had higher generation probabilities.

Using the deep immunoSEQ assay, multiplex PCR amplified TCR CDR3 regions from genomic DNA. Genomic DNA extracted from each cell subset was distributed evenly over all wells of several immunoSEQ 96-well plates, and each plate served as one replicate. For sorted subsets, each replicate PCR was loaded with 200 ng genomic DNA, equivalent to 25,000 to 35,000 T cell genomes. Purified libraries were measured with a Qubit 3.0 fluorometer, size-checked on a Bioanalyzer 2100, and measured again with the KAPA Library Quantification kit. Each immunoSEQ 96-well plate was sequenced on its own single-read 150-cycle Illumina NextSeq 550 flow cell. Concerning the study's data processing: Because the immunoSEQ output held only junctional sequences and lacked quality scores, the filtering could not match the filtering applied to full-length reads. Sequences were annotated with PyIR, a Python wrapper for IgBLAST v1.9, and V/J genes and CDR3 were assigned using IMGT germline references. Any read was removed if the V/J assignment was weak (E-value above 1e-6), the CDR3 was missing, or the read contained stop codons, out-of-frame junctions, or ambiguous translated residues. V3J clonotypes were defined by identical inferred V gene, J gene, and CDR3 amino acid sequence. Percentage overlap between repertoires was calculated by dividing the number of shared unique clonotypes by the size of the smaller repertoire. Three approaches were used to assess repertoire richness: RTK rarefaction, the Chao1 estimator, and Recon v2.1 estimates of unobserved clonotypes. OLGA was used to compute generation probabilities for all TCRbeta clonotypes that the gDNA method yielded from a few donors. In TCRdb, the immuneACCESS table is reduced to in-frame sequences with V and J assigned. These tables do not hold every clone; where another copy was compared, an unresolved V gene accounts for under half, and the others remain unexplained. V, J and clone size reflect that table, while D and trimming were determined from the DNA. The sample data list almost 700,000 clones, and about 92% of these were observed just once. The leading ten clones occupy 24% of the sample.

CD8 naive samples were obtained by positive selection for CCR7 among CD45RO-negative cells, yielding a CD45RA+CCR7+ population from which TemRA cells were excluded. Healthy HIV-negative adults with no recently reported acute infections or vaccinations were included as donors. Every donor was a Caucasian adult residing in Nashville, Tennessee, USA. Blood was obtained by leukapheresis, after which PBMCs were separated by Ficoll-Histopaque density gradient centrifugation and cryopreserved in liquid nitrogen vapor phase. Analytical flow cytometry was used to check the purity and quantity of each magnetically sorted T cell population. Genomic DNA was isolated from every sorted fraction and measured by UV absorbance on a Nanodrop 2000c. CDR1 and CDR2 are read off the germline V gene as MGHRA and YSYEKL. From the cysteine through the phenylalanine, the CDR3 covers 17 amino acids. The kept DNA is CDR3 alone, 51 bases in frame from the first base. Compared with germline, V lacks 4 bases and J lacks 3 bases; bases without a gene match: 8.

The V gene is TRBV4-1 and the J gene is TRBJ1-5, and 11 junctional nucleotides match TRBD1. This clonotype was obtained from a man aged 30 to 45 in good health. The specimen sequenced was naive CD8+ T cells sorted from blood. The cell subset or site label corresponds to: CD45RA+CCR7+. The CDR3 protein is CASSPHGQGAINQPQHF. The DNA sequence is TGCGCCAGCAGCCCCCACGGACAGGGGGCTATCAATCAGCCCCAGCATTTT.